This T cell receptor (beta chain) was documented in a study of Graves' ophthalmopathy and Graves' hyperthyroidism. Study at large: Pretreatment peripheral blood was obtained at initial diagnosis. Study results and limitations: Blood also contained most of the expanded thyroid clonotypes above 0.001 frequency.

The sequenced template was RNA, covering the TCR beta CDR3 region. Scientists carried out first-round RT-PCR using HTBI primers and then a second-round multiplex PCR. TCRdb reprocessed the multiplex PCR reads with MiXCR, giving one entry per CDR3 protein. The data contain about 660,000 distinct CDR3 sequences, over 40% of them seen just once; the ten biggest clones take up more than 2.5%. Trimming took 3 bases from V and 8 from J, leaving 5 bases between them. Germline V gene data show CDR1 as SGDLS and CDR2 as YYNGEE. This CDR3 contains 10 residues. Of note for this clonotype: Its specificity is not known.

Certain patients, namely those with other autoimmune diseases, uncontrolled infections, pregnancy or lactation, were excluded. The diagnosis combined clinical symptoms, thyroxine, TRAb, thyroid ultrasound and orbital computed tomography scans. The source material was peripheral blood. This receptor was taken from an adult man with Graves' ophthalmopathy. The J gene is TRBJ1-2, the V gene TRBV9, with D unclear. The CDR3 nucleotides are TGTGCCAGCAGCGGAACGGGCTACACCTTC. Its translation is CASSGTGYTF.